This T cell receptor beta chain was documented in a study of blood T cell repertoires in COVID-19. Study-level background: Spain, Italy and the United States supplied samples that represented acute and convalescent COVID-19. PBMCs, B-cell-depleted T cells, or T cells provided the cDNA or gDNA that made up the material.

This clone has at least ten counts. TCRdb keeps only in-frame clones here, not all; method: immunoSEQ multiplex PCR. Of 120,000 to 150,000 clones in the sample, 82% are singletons; the top ten hold roughly 15%. This CDR3 region has 14 residues. Germline V gives CDR1 SNHLY, CDR2 FYNNEI. The V gene lost 5 bases and the J gene lost 11 bases, with 19 bases spanning the gap. This clonotype originated in a human donor with acute or convalescent COVID-19. The donor label of this sample is uncertain. V is TRBV2 and J is TRBJ1-5; the D gene is possibly TRBD1 (6 bases). Sequencing input: peripheral blood. The CDR3 loop is CASSSRRGGLAQHF. Here the CDR3 DNA reads TGTGCCAGCAGTTCCCGCAGGGGTGGATTAGCCCAGCATTTT. The full variable domain, rest sourced from reference TRBV2 and TRBJ1-5, is EPEVTQTPSHQVTQMGQEVILRCVPISNHLYFYWYRQILGQKVEFLVSFYNNEISEKSEIFDDQFSVERPDGSNFTLKIRSTKLEDSAMYFCASSSRRGGLAQHFGDGTRLSIL.